The 12 T cell receptor beta chains below come from one sample, sequenced in a study of T cells in Graves' hyperthyroidism and ophthalmopathy. Amplification targeted TCR beta CDR3 regions from RNA transcripts. Using the HTBI primer set, a first-round RT-PCR was run on the TCR CDR3. From the multiplex PCR reads, TCRdb called clonotypes with MiXCR, one entry per CDR3 protein. The profile shows a few hundred thousand distinct CDR3 sequences, just under 25% of them singletons. The sequenced sample consisted of blood. Every receptor here comes from a middle-aged man with Graves' hyperthyroidism.

The chain combines TRBV20-1 with TRBJ2-7; D is uncertain. The V gene lost 1 base and the J gene lost 5 bases, with 6 bases spanning the gap. Germline loops: CDR1 DFQATT, CDR2 SNEGSKA (reference sequence). This CDR3 comprises 11 residues. CDR3 coding DNA: TGCAGTGCTAGAGTAGGAGACGAGCAGTACTTC. Its translation: CSARVGDEQYF.

This clonotype was detected many times. The J gene is TRBJ2-1, the V gene TRBV3-1, with TRBD2 matching over 9 bases. Germline loops: CDR1 LGHDT, CDR2 YNNKEL (reference sequence). CDR3 length: 15 residues. The ends lost 0 bases at V and 12 bases at J; junction bases unmatched: 9. This chain's CDR3 is CASSQDRGLAGSQFF. The CDR3 DNA is TGTGCCAGCAGCCAAGATCGGGGGCTAGCGGGATCGCAGTTCTTC.

The rearrangement links TRBV6-1 to TRBJ2-3; 11 nucleotides align to TRBD2. The CDR3 totals 16 residues. With V trimmed by 8 bases and J by 1 base, 8 bases remained unmatched. Germline assignment: CDR1 MNHNS and CDR2 SASEGT. The CDR3 bases are TGTGCCAGCCACTTCATACTAGCGGGGGGCACAGATACGCAGTATTTT. This sequence encodes CASHFILAGGTDTQYF.

This clonotype has only a few counts. This rearrangement joins TRBV6-1 to TRBJ1-2; 7 bases match TRBD1. Germline values: CDR1 MNHNS, CDR2 SASEGT. The CDR3 contains 14 residues. With 7 bases clipped from V and 6 bases from J, the junction kept 11 bases outside the gene matches. The CDR3 DNA reads TGTGCCAGCATCCGGGACAGTGAACTGAATGGCTACACCTTC. It codes for CASIRDSELNGYTF.

This clonotype appeared a few times. The CDR3 DNA follows: TGTGCCAGCAGCCTCACAGGGGGCGCTGAGCAGTTCTTC. The encoded protein is CASSLTGGAEQFF. The chain recombines TRBV13 with TRBJ2-1; 9 positions match TRBD1. Germline loops: CDR1 PRHDT, CDR2 FYEKMQ (reference sequence). Germline trimming cut 5 bases from V and 9 bases from J; bases unmatched to any gene: 5. The CDR3 consists of 13 residues.

This clonotype showed up many times. The chain recombines TRBV7-9 with TRBJ2-1, with TRBD2 identical over 14 bases. Germline loops: CDR1 SEHNR, CDR2 FQNEAQ (reference sequence). This CDR3 contains 16 residues. J gave up 6 bases and V 1 base, and 2 bases lay outside the gene matches. CDR3 sequence reads: CASSLVGLAGVNEQFF. The CDR3 nucleotides are TGTGCCAGCAGCTTAGTGGGACTAGCGGGAGTCAATGAGCAGTTCTTC.

This clonotype was observed a handful of times. The rearrangement joins TRBV2 to TRBJ2-7; a possible D gene is TRBD2 (5 bases). V lost 4 bases, J lost 0 bases, and 16 bases lay in between. The germline V gene encodes CDR1 SNHLY and CDR2 FYNNEI. The CDR3 is made up of 16 amino acids. The CDR3 DNA follows: TGTGCCAGCAGTGCGCTGAGGGCGGAAAGCTCCTACGAGCAGTACTTC. Amino acids: CASSALRAESSYEQYF.

This clonotype was counted ten times or more. The V and J genes are TRBV18 and TRBJ1-1; a possible D gene is TRBD1 (5 bases). Per germline, CDR1 KGHSH and CDR2 LQKENI. The CDR3 spans 14 residues. The V end lost 5 bases, the J end lost 3 bases, and 13 bases lay between the germline ends. CDR3 nucleotides: TGTGCCAGCTCAGAGACGACAGATTACACTGAAGCTTTCTTT. Amino acid sequence: CASSETTDYTEAFF.

The chain links TRBV12-3 or TRBV12-4 to TRBJ2-2; maybe TRBD2 (5 bases). This CDR3 has 14 amino acids. Trimming stripped 8 bases from V and 6 bases from J, with 16 bases between. The CDR3 bases are TGTGCCAGCTCGGAACTAGAGTACTCCGGGGAGCTGTTTTTT. This codes for CASSELEYSGELFF.

A few counts support this clonotype. This chain joins TRBV15 and TRBJ1-4; D uncertain. The V and J ends lost 7 bases and 5 bases respectively, with 11 bases between them. The CDR3 has 13 amino acids. The germline V gene has CDR1 LNHNV and CDR2 YYDKDF (reference sequence). This chain's CDR3 is CATTLDGNEKLFF. Here the CDR3 DNA reads TGTGCCACCACCTTGGACGGCAATGAAAAACTGTTTTTT.

This clonotype was counted between two and nine times. J is TRBJ1-2 and V is TRBV13, with unresolved D. The V gene's germline CDR1 is PRHDT and CDR2 FYEKMQ (reference sequence). CDR3 length: 13 amino acids. Trimming left V 5 bases short and J 4 bases short, with 11 bases between. The CDR3 region is CASSPHGLYGYTF. The CDR3, as DNA: TGTGCCAGCAGCCCACACGGGCTCTATGGCTACACCTTC. Complete variable domain (other parts from reference TRBV13 and TRBJ1-2): AAGVIQSPRHLIKEKRETATLKCYPIPRHDTVYWYQQGPGQDPQFLISFYEKMQSDKGSIPDRFSAQQFSDYHSELNMSSLELGDSALYFCASSPHGLYGYTFGSGTRLTVV.

The V call is TRBV9, the J call TRBJ2-1; 12 nucleotides line up with TRBD2. Germline CDR1 reads SGDLS; CDR2 reads YYNGEE. CDR3 size: 16 residues. Trimming removed 0 bases from V and 7 bases from J; junction bases left unmatched: 5. This chain's CDR3 is CASSVASGRGQNEQFF. The CDR3, as DNA: TGTGCCAGCAGCGTAGCTAGCGGGAGGGGCCAAAATGAGCAGTTCTTC.